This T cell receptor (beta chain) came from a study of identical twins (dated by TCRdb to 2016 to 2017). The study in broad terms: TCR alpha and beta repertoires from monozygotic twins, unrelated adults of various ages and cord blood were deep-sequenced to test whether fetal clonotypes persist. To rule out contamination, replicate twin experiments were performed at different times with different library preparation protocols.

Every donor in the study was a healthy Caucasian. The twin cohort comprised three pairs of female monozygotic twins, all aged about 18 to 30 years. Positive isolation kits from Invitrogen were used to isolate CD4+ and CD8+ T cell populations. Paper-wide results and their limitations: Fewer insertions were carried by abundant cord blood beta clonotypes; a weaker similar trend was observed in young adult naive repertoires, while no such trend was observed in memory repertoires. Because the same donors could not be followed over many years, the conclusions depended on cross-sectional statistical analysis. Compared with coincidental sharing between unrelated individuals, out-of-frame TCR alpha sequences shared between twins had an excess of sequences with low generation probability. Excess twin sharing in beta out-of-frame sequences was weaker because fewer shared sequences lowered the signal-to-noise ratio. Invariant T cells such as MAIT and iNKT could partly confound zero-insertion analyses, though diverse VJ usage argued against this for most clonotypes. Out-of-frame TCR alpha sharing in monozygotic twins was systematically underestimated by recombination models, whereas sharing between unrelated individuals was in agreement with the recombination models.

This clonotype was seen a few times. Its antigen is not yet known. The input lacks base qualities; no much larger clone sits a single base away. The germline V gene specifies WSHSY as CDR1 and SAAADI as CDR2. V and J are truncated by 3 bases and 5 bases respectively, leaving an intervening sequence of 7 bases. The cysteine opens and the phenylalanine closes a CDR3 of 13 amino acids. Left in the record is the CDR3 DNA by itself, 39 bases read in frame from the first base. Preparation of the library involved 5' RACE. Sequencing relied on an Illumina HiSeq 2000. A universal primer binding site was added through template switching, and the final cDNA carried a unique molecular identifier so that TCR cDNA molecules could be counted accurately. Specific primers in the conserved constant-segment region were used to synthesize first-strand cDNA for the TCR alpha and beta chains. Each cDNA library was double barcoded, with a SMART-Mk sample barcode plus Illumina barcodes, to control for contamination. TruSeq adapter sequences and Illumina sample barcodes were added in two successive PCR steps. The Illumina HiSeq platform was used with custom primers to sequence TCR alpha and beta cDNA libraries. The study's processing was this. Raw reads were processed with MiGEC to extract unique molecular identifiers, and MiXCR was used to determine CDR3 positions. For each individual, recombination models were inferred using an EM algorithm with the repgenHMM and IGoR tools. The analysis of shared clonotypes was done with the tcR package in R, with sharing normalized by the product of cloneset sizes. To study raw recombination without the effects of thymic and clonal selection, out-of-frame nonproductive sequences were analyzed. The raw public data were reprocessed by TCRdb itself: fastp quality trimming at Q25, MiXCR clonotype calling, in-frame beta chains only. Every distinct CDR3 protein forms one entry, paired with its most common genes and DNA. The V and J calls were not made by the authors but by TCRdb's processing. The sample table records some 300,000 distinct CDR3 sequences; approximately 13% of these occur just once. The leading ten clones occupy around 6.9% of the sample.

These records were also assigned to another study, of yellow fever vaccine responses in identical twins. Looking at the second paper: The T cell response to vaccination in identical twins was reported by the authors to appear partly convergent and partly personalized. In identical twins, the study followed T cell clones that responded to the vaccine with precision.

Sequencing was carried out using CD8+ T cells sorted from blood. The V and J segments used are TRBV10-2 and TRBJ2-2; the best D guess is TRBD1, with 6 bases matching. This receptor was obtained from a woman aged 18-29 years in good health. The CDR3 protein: CASSDRGTGELFF. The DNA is TGCGCCAGCAGTGATAGGGGGACCGGGGAGCTGTTTTTT.